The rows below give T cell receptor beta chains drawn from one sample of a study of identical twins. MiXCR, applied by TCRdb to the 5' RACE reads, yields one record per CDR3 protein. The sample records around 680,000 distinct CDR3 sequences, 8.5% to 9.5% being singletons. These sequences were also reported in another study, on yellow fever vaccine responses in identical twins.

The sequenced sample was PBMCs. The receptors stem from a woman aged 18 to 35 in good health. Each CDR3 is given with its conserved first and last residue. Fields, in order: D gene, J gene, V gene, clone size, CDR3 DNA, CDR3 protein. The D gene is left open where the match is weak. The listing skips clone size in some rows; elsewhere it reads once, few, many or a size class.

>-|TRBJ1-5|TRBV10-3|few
TGTGCCATCAGTGAGTCGGAGGGGCTCAATCAGCCCCAGCATTTT
CAISESEGLNQPQHF
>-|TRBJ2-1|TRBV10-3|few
TGTGCCATCAGAGATGAGGTCAGGGTGGATGAGCAGTTCTTC
CAIRDEVRVDEQFF
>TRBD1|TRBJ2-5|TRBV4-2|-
TGTGCCAGCAGCCAAGTAATTTCGACAGGGGGAGGCCAAGAGACCCAGTACTTC
CASSQVISTGGGQETQYF
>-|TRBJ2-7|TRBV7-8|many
TGTGCCAGCAGCTTAACCGGGGGCCAGTCCTACGAGCAGTACTTC
CASSLTGGQSYEQYF
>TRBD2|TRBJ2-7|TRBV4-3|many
TGCGCCAGCAGCCAAAATGTCCTAGCGGGAGCCTACGAGCAGTACTTC
CASSQNVLAGAYEQYF
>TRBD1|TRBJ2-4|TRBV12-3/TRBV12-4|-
TGTGCCAGCAGTTTCCCCCAGGGGGCGAAAAACATTCAGTACTTC
CASSFPQGAKNIQYF
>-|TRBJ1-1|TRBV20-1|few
TGCAGTGCCCAGACGGGGGCGAACGATGCTTTCTTT
CSAQTGANDAFF
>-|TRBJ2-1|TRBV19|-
TGTGCCAGTAGTATTCTGAGCGCCCAACGCTCCAATGAGCAGTTCTTC
CASSILSAQRSNEQFF
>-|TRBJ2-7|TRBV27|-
TGTGCCAGCAGGACTGGAGAAATGGAGAACTTC
CASRTGEMENF
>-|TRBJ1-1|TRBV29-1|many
TGCAGCGTTAATGATGGGGGGCGGACTGAAGCTTTCTTT
CSVNDGGRTEAFF
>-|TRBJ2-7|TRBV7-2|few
TGTGCCAGCAGCGATGACCCATCCTACGAGCAGTACTTC
CASSDDPSYEQYF
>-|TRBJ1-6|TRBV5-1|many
TGCGCCAGCAGCTTGCAGAGCTCCTATAATTCACCCCTCCACTTT
CASSLQSSYNSPLHF
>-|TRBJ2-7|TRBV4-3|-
TGCGCCAGCAGCCAAGATTATGGGGCCTACGAGCAGTACTTC
CASSQDYGAYEQYF
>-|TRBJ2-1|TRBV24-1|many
TGTGCCACCAGTGATTTTTATGAGCAGTTCTTC
CATSDFYEQFF
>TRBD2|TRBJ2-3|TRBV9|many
TGTGCCAGCAGCGTAGCCGGACTAGCGGGTAGCACAGATACGCAGTATTTT
CASSVAGLAGSTDTQYF
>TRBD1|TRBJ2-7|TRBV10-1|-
TGCGCCAGCAGTGAGGGACAGGGAAGGACCTACGAGCAGTACTTC
CASSEGQGRTYEQYF
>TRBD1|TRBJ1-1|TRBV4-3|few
TGCGCCAGCAGCCACGATACAGGGGGCGAGACTGAAGCTTTCTTT
CASSHDTGGETEAFF
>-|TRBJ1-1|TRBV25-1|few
TGTGCCAGCAGTGAAAGTCGTAAACTGAGGAACACTGAAGCTTTCTTT
CASSESRKLRNTEAFF
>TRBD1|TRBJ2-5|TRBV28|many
TGTGCCAGCCAAACGGGGACAGGGGCCCAAGAGACCCAGTACTTC
CASQTGTGAQETQYF
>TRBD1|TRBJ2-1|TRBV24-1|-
TGTGCCACCAGTGACCCCGGGACAGGTGTTAATCTTCTGTTCTTC
CATSDPGTGVNLLFF
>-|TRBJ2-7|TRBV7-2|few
TGTGCCAGCAGCTTTAAGTCTGGGGGCTCTCAGTACTTC
CASSFKSGGSQYF
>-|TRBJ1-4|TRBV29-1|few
TGCAGCGTTGGAGAGGGCACGACAGGTGAAAAACTGTTTTTT
CSVGEGTTGEKLFF
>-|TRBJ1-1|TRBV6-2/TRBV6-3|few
TGTGCCAGCAGTTACACGGGCCTGAACACTGAAGCTTTCTTT
CASSYTGLNTEAFF